The 24 T cell receptor beta chains presented below share a single source sample, sequenced in a study of T cell repertoires in ileal Crohn's disease. TCRdb's table, derived via immunoSEQ multiplex PCR, lists solely in-frame clones and lacks some. The profile covers 4,000 to 6,000 clones, with roughly 80% appearing a single time and roughly an eighth taken by the ten largest. Material: ileal tissue. The receptors originated from an adult with Crohn's disease.

The genes are TRBV27 and TRBJ2-7; 9 nucleotides agree with TRBD1. Germline V CDR1 and CDR2: MNHEY, SMNVEV (reference sequence). The CDR3 is 15 amino acids. The V segment lost 10 bases and the J segment 3 bases; nucleotides outside the gene matches: 13. In DNA, the CDR3 is TGTGCCACCACAAACACAGGGGGCAAATTCTACGAGCAGTACTTC. This gives the protein CATTNTGGKFYEQYF.

The gene calls are TRBV30 and TRBJ1-1; 12 bases match TRBD1. The CDR3 sequence is 16 residues long. V trimming: 5 bases; J trimming: 4 bases; junction bases outside the gene matches: 11. The germline gives CDR1 GTSNPN, CDR2 SVGIG (reference sequence). CDR3 sequence reads: CAWWGGTGGSGTEAFF. Written as DNA, the CDR3 is TGTGCCTGGTGGGGCGGGACAGGGGGCTCGGGCACTGAAGCTTTCTTT.

This rearrangement joins TRBV6-5 to TRBJ1-1; D is perhaps TRBD1 (5 bases). V dropped 6 bases and J dropped 8 bases, with 13 bases sitting between them. The CDR3 loop spans 12 amino acids. Germline V gene sequence: CDR1 MNHEY, CDR2 SVGAGI. This CDR3 is CASRNPRGEAFF. DNA for the CDR3: TGTGCCAGCAGAAACCCAAGGGGAGAAGCTTTCTTT.

V is TRBV5-1 and J is TRBJ1-1; D is perhaps TRBD1 (5 bases). V gave up 0 bases and J gave up 4 bases, with 13 bases separating them. This CDR3 has 15 residues. Per germline, CDR1 SGHRS and CDR2 YFSETQ. The CDR3 coding sequence is TGCGCCAGCAGCTTGGTGGCAGGGTTGGGCACTGAAGCTTTCTTT. Translation: CASSLVAGLGTEAFF. Full variable domain (outside the CDR3, taken from reference TRBV5-1 and TRBJ1-1): KAGVTQTPRYLIKTRGQQVTLSCSPISGHRSVSWYQQTPGQGLQFLFEYFSETQRNKGNFPGRFSGRQFSNSRSEMNVSTLELGDSALYLCASSLVAGLGTEAFFGQGTRLTVV.

V is TRBV14 and J is TRBJ1-2; D is unresolved. The V and J ends lost 6 bases and 4 bases respectively, with 12 bases between them. CDR3 length equals 13 residues. Germline CDR1 reads SGHDN; CDR2 reads FVKESK. The CDR3, as DNA: TGTGCCAGCAGTTTGGTCGGGGTCTATGGCTACACCTTC. Its translation: CASSLVGVYGYTF.

V is TRBV5-1 and J is TRBJ1-6, with a weak D call TRBD1 (5 bases). There are 16 residues in the CDR3. CDR1 and CDR2 (germline): SGHRS, YFSETQ. V was cut by 0 bases and J by 6 bases, with 13 bases left in between. CDR3 nucleotides: TGCGCCAGCAGCTTGGGAGCAGGGTCTAGTAATTCACCCCTCCACTTT. The encoded protein is CASSLGAGSSNSPLHF.

V is TRBV28 and J is TRBJ1-5; D remains ambiguous. The V gene lost 3 bases and the J gene lost 0 bases, with 15 bases spanning the gap. This CDR3 spans 17 amino acids. Germline CDR1 reads MDHEN; CDR2 reads SYDVKM. The CDR3: CASSFNPRRYSNQPQHF. The CDR3 coding sequence is TGTGCCAGCAGTTTTAATCCTAGACGGTATAGCAATCAGCCCCAGCATTTT.

The sample holds one count of this clone. The CDR3 loop reads CASSYRVGQPQHF. The CDR3 DNA reads as TGTGCCAGCAGCTACAGGGTAGGGCAGCCCCAGCATTTT. The rearrangement links TRBV7-6 to TRBJ1-5, with D perhaps matching TRBD1 (6 bases). V lost 4 bases, J lost 7 bases, and 11 bases lay in between. The CDR3 length is 13 residues. Germline lookup yields CDR1 SGHVS and CDR2 FNYEAQ.

The rearrangement links TRBV6-1 to TRBJ2-3; 10 bases map to TRBD2. After removal of 0 bases from V and 1 base from J, the junction contained 10 bases not matched to a gene. The CDR3 totals 19 residues. Germline assignment: CDR1 MNHNS and CDR2 SASEGT. The CDR3, as DNA: TGTGCCAGCAGTGAAGCGCGTGCTAGCGGGGGACTTGGCACAGATACGCAGTATTTT. The encoded protein is CASSEARASGGLGTDTQYF.

The chain recombines TRBV27 with TRBJ2-6; 8 bases are a match to TRBD1. The CDR3 totals 19 residues. Germline CDR1 is MNHEY and CDR2 is SMNVEV (reference sequence). The V gene end was trimmed by 5 bases and the J gene end by 0 bases; junction bases not matched to a gene: 12. CDR3 sequence reads: CASSMLPGQVISGANVLTF. The CDR3 coding sequence is TGTGCCAGCAGTATGCTACCGGGACAGGTAATCTCTGGGGCCAACGTCCTGACTTTC. The full variable domain, in which reference TRBV27 and TRBJ2-6 provide the parts outside the CDR3, is EAQVTQNPRYLITVTGKKLTVTCSQNMNHEYMSWYRQDPGLGLRQIYYSMNVEVTDKGDVPEGYKVSRKEKRNFPLILESPSPNQTSLYFCASSMLPGQVISGANVLTFGAGSRLTVL.

This chain connects TRBV27 to TRBJ1-1; TRBD1 aligns across 8 bases. Germline loops: CDR1 MNHEY, CDR2 SMNVEV (reference sequence). The V gene end was trimmed by 5 bases and the J gene end by 13 bases; junction bases not matched to a gene: 12. The CDR3 spans 13 residues. DNA for the CDR3: TGTGCCAGCAGTGTCCTACCAGGGGGCGAGGATTTCTTT. Translated: CASSVLPGGEDFF.

The V and J genes are TRBV19 and TRBJ2-2; no clear D. CDR3 length: 14 amino acids. The germline gives CDR1 LNHDA, CDR2 SQIVND (reference sequence). V lost 7 bases and J 0 bases, leaving 9 bases between the germline ends. The CDR3 reads CASKWPPNTGELFF. CDR3 DNA: TGTGCCAGTAAGTGGCCGCCGAACACCGGGGAGCTGTTTTTT. The full variable domain, rest sourced from reference TRBV19 and TRBJ2-2, is DGGITQSPKYLFRKEGQNVTLSCEQNLNHDAMYWYRQDPGQGLRLIYYSQIVNDFQKGDIAEGYSVSREKKESFPLTVTSAQKNPTAFYLCASKWPPNTGELFFGEGSRLTVL.

The V and J genes are TRBV2 and TRBJ1-2; 7 positions match TRBD1. Germline assignment: CDR1 SNHLY and CDR2 FYNNEI. The junction had 4 bases not matched to a gene; V was cut back by 7 bases and J by 2 bases. The CDR3 spans 13 residues. For the CDR3, the DNA is TGTGCCAGCATGACGACAGGGAACTATGGCTACACCTTC. Its protein is CASMTTGNYGYTF.

The gene calls are TRBV11-2 and TRBJ2-7; 7 bases match TRBD1. Trimming cost V 5 bases and J 6 bases; bases outside gene matches: 7. CDR3 length equals 13 residues. CDR1 and CDR2 from the germline V gene are SGHAT and FQNNGV. CDR3 region: CASSPRQGLEQYF. In DNA, the CDR3 is TGTGCCAGCAGCCCCCGACAGGGCCTCGAGCAGTACTTC.

V usage is TRBV15 and J usage is TRBJ1-6, with TRBD1 matching over 10 bases. With 3 bases clipped from V and 9 bases from J, the junction kept 2 bases outside the gene matches. The germline V gene has CDR1 LNHNV and CDR2 YYDKDF (reference sequence). The CDR3 extends over 14 amino acids. This CDR3 is CATSSGTGVSPLHF. CDR3 DNA: TGTGCCACCAGCAGTGGGACAGGGGTTTCACCCCTCCACTTT.

The chain employs TRBV6-6 and TRBJ1-5; the D is unclear. The V end was cut by 6 bases, the J end by 0 bases, with 6 bases between. The V gene's germline CDR1 is MNHNY and CDR2 SVGAGI (reference sequence). The CDR3 is made up of 13 amino acids. The CDR3 reads CASRQNSNQPQHF. The CDR3 nucleotides read TGTGCCAGCAGGCAGAATAGCAATCAGCCCCAGCATTTT.

This chain links TRBV5-1 with TRBJ1-4, with no clear D. The germline V gene has CDR1 SGHRS and CDR2 YFSETQ. The CDR3 is 14 amino acids. V was trimmed by 2 bases and J by 1 base, leaving 6 bases between them. In DNA form, the CDR3 reads TGCGCCAGCAGCTTATCAGGAACTAATGAAAAACTGTTTTTT. It codes for CASSLSGTNEKLFF.

This clone was seen only a few times. V is TRBV7-7 and J is TRBJ2-5, with 7 nucleotides matching TRBD1. The V segment lost 5 bases and the J segment 6 bases; nucleotides outside the gene matches: 9. This CDR3 is 14 amino acids long. Per germline, CDR1 SSHAT and CDR2 FNYEAQ (reference sequence). The CDR3 DNA follows: TGTGCCAGCAGCGGGGGAAACAGGGGACAGACCCAGTACTTC. Translated: CASSGGNRGQTQYF.

V is TRBV27 and J is TRBJ2-7; the D gene is possibly TRBD1 (6 bases). V dropped 2 bases and J dropped 5 bases, with 13 bases sitting between them. The CDR3 runs to 14 residues. Germline V gives CDR1 MNHEY, CDR2 SMNVEV (reference sequence). The DNA for the CDR3 is TGTGCCAGCAGTTTAATGGGGGCGCGGAACGAGCAGTACTTC. Protein sequence: CASSLMGARNEQYF.

The chain joins TRBV5-1 to TRBJ2-1; D possibly corresponds to TRBD2 (6 bases). Trimming took off 4 bases at V and 4 bases at J, with 21 bases between the two ends. This CDR3 has 17 residues. Germline V gives CDR1 SGHRS, CDR2 YFSETQ. The CDR3 nucleotides are TGCGCCAGCAGCGTAACCCACGGGACTCTGAGTTACAATGAGCAGTTCTTC. Encoded protein: CASSVTHGTLSYNEQFF.

This chain uses TRBV19 with TRBJ2-7, with TRBD1 matching over 7 bases. The V gene's germline CDR1 is LNHDA and CDR2 SQIVND (reference sequence). The length of the CDR3 is 15 residues. V lost 0 bases to trimming and J lost 2 bases; unmatched junction nucleotides: 4. The CDR3 DNA follows: TGTGCCAGTAGTATAGATGACCAGGGGGCCTACGAGCAGTACTTC. Translating it yields CASSIDDQGAYEQYF.

The chain is built from TRBV25-1 and TRBJ2-7; D may be TRBD1 (6 bases). The germline V gene encodes CDR1 MGHDK and CDR2 SYGVNS. Trimming removed 0 bases at V and 3 bases at J, with 15 bases between. The CDR3 runs 16 residues. The CDR3 loop is CASSEYQRTVGYEQYF. The CDR3 DNA is TGTGCCAGCAGTGAATATCAGAGGACAGTGGGCTACGAGCAGTACTTC.

The CDR3 loop is CASSSTGGSYEQYF. CDR3 bases: TGCGCCAGCAGCTCGACAGGGGGCTCCTACGAGCAGTACTTC. The rearrangement links TRBV5-1 to TRBJ2-7; 9 nucleotides match TRBD1. This CDR3 is built from 14 residues. The trim removed 3 bases at V and 0 bases at J, leaving 1 base unmatched. The germline CDR1 and CDR2 sequences are SGHRS and YFSETQ.

The rearrangement links TRBV27 to TRBJ1-6; D gene ambiguous. V was shortened by 2 bases and J by 7 bases, with 12 bases between the two germline ends. The CDR3 sequence is 15 residues long. Germline CDR1 reads MNHEY; CDR2 reads SMNVEV (reference sequence). CDR3 sequence reads: CASSLTPGFNSPLHF. CDR3 sequence (DNA): TGTGCCAGCAGTTTAACCCCAGGTTTCAATTCACCCCTCCACTTT.